This is a list of T cell receptor beta chains from one sample in a study of OX40 agonist ivuxolimab in advanced cancers. TCRdb's copy holds only in-frame clones and misses some; the assay was immunoSEQ multiplex PCR. Among 25,000 to 30,000 clones listed, about 90% were seen once. Sample: CD4+ or CD8+ T cells sorted from blood, taken in a trial of the OX40 agonist ivuxolimab. The receptors originated from an adult with an advanced solid tumor such as melanoma, head and neck, liver or kidney cancer. CDR3s include the opening cysteine and the closing phenylalanine or tryptophan. The D gene is left open where the match is weak. A row's size may be missing; if present it is once, few, many or a size class.

j_call clone_size d_call cdr3_length v_call cdr3_nt cdr3_aa
TRBJ1-5 - - 13 TRBV9 TGTGCCAGCAGCGCTACAGTAAATCAGCCCCAGCATTTT CASSATVNQPQHF
TRBJ2-3 - - 15 TRBV7-8 TGTGCCAGCAGCTTAATCCCGGAGAGCACAGATACGCAGTATTTT CASSLIPESTDTQYF
TRBJ2-7 once - 15 TRBV7-9 TGTGCCAGCAGCTTACCTGCCGGGGCTGTCGGCGAGCAGTACTTC CASSLPAGAVGEQYF
TRBJ2-3 - TRBD2 17 TRBV5-1 TGCGCCAGCAGCCCAACCGGACTAGCGGGAGAATGGGATACGCAGTATTTT CASSPTGLAGEWDTQYF
TRBJ2-3 - - 14 TRBV27 TGTGCCAGCAGTTTAATGCGGAACACAGATACGCAGTATTTT CASSLMRNTDTQYF
TRBJ2-2 once TRBD2 16 TRBV28 TGTGCCAGCAGCCCAGAGGGACTAGCGGACACCGGGGAGCTGTTTTTT CASSPEGLADTGELFF
TRBJ2-1 - TRBD2 15 TRBV7-9 TGTGCCAGCAGCCCTAGCGGTAGCTCCTACAATGAGCAGTTCTTC CASSPSGSSYNEQFF
TRBJ2-7 once - 13 TRBV7-8 TGTGCCAGCAGCCTCATCGGGCCGGGTGAGCAGTACTTC CASSLIGPGEQYF
TRBJ2-1 - TRBD1 16 TRBV2 TGTGCCAGCAGTGAAGGCGGGACAGGACTTTACAATGAGCAGTTCTTC CASSEGGTGLYNEQFF
TRBJ2-7 - - 12 TRBV5-3 TGTGCCAGAAGCCGGCCCCAATACGAGCAGTACTTC CARSRPQYEQYF
TRBJ2-7 - TRBD2 15 TRBV5-1 TGCGCCAGCAGCGAGGGGACTAGCGGGACCTACGAGCAGTACTTC CASSEGTSGTYEQYF
TRBJ2-3 - TRBD2 15 TRBV27 TGTGCCAGCAGTTTCCTAGCGGGGCCCACAGATACGCAGTATTTT CASSFLAGPTDTQYF
TRBJ2-7 - - 14 TRBV5-4 TGTGCCAGCAGCTTGGAAGGGGCCATCTACGAGCAGTACTTC CASSLEGAIYEQYF
TRBJ2-5 - - 13 TRBV27 TGTGCCAGCAGTCCTATTACAGAAGAGACCCAGTACTTC CASSPITEETQYF
TRBJ2-3 - TRBD2 14 TRBV29-1 TGCAGCACAAACCTGGCGGGAGGGACAGATACGCAGTATTTT CSTNLAGGTDTQYF
TRBJ2-7 - - 14 TRBV28 TGTGCCAGCAGTCCCCGTGGAGGGATCTACGAGCAGTACTTC CASSPRGGIYEQYF
TRBJ2-5 - - 12 TRBV28 TGTGCCAGCAGTTTGATCCAAGAGACCCAGTACTTC CASSLIQETQYF
TRBJ2-1 - TRBD2 18 TRBV7-6 TGTGCCAGCAGCTTAGGGTACCTAGAGCGGGAGAGGGACAATGAGCAGTTCTTC CASSLGYLERERDNEQFF
TRBJ2-5 - - 15 TRBV21-1 TGTGCCAGCAGCAAAGTCCGGGACGGGGGAGAGACCCAGTACTTC CASSKVRDGGETQYF
TRBJ2-7 - - 12 TRBV30 TGTGCCTGGAGTCCCGGATACTACGAGCAGTACTTC CAWSPGYYEQYF
TRBJ2-7 few TRBD2 14 TRBV5-8 TGTGCCAGCAGCTGGGGGGGGAGGTTCTACGAGCAGTACTTC CASSWGGRFYEQYF
TRBJ2-7 - TRBD1 14 TRBV27 TGTGCCAGCGGGGACGGACAGGGGTACTACGAGCAGTACTTC CASGDGQGYYEQYF
TRBJ2-7 - - 18 TRBV5-1 TGCGCCAGCAGCTTGGAGGTCAGCTCCAGTACTATCTCCTACGAGCAGTACTTC CASSLEVSSSTISYEQYF
TRBJ2-1 - TRBD1 16 TRBV19 TGTGCCAGTAGTCTCCTGGGGACAGGGTGGGACAATGAGCAGTTCTTC CASSLLGTGWDNEQFF
TRBJ2-7 - - 13 TRBV14 TGTGCCAGCAGCCTTAGACAGTCCTACGAGCAGTACTTC CASSLRQSYEQYF
TRBJ2-2 - - 15 TRBV28 TGTGCCAGCAGCCCCTGGGGAATGAACACCGGGGAGCTGTTTTTT CASSPWGMNTGELFF
TRBJ2-7 - TRBD1 15 TRBV28 TGTGCCAGCACCCCATACAGGGGGAGTCTAAGCGAGCAGTACTTC CASTPYRGSLSEQYF
TRBJ2-7 - - 15 TRBV4-3 TGCGCCAGCAGCCAAGACCATTGGGGTTCCTACGAGCAGTACTTC CASSQDHWGSYEQYF
TRBJ2-1 once - 15 TRBV27 TGTGCCAGCAGTTTCGTACAGACTTTTGGGAATGAGCAGTTCTTC CASSFVQTFGNEQFF
TRBJ1-5 - - 20 TRBV30 TGTGCCTGGAGTGCCACATCTTACAGGGCTCCAAAGTCTAACAATCAGCCCCAGCATTTT CAWSATSYRAPKSNNQPQHF
TRBJ2-2 - TRBD1 14 TRBV6-6 TGTGCCAGCAATGACAGGGGAGACACCGGGGAGCTGTTTTTT CASNDRGDTGELFF
TRBJ2-2 once - 14 TRBV27 TGTGCCAGCAGTACCGTGCTCGGGACAGGGGAGCTGTTTTTT CASSTVLGTGELFF
TRBJ2-7 - TRBD2 17 TRBV4-1 TGCGCCAGCAGTCGAATAGATGGGACTAGCGGGAGCGGCGAGCAGTACTTC CASSRIDGTSGSGEQYF
TRBJ1-1 - - 14 TRBV19 TGTGCCAGTAGTATAAGGAGAATGAACACTGAAGCTTTCTTT CASSIRRMNTEAFF
TRBJ2-5 medium-sized TRBD2 16 TRBV9 TGTGCCAGCAGCGCGGGACTAGCGGGGATCCAAGAGACCCAGTACTTC CASSAGLAGIQETQYF